One and the same sample provided the 26 T cell receptor beta chains below, sequenced in a study of HIV-infected patients and healthy controls. Alpha and beta constant-region primers primed reverse transcription of approximately 460 ng RNA. Alpha and beta chain libraries were made separately by chain-specific third strand synthesis with multiplexing indices. TCRdb recomputed calls from the 5' RACE reads with MiXCR, one row per CDR3 protein. The sample has about 7,900 distinct CDR3 sequences; roughly 9% are singletons. Roughly three months, about 14 weeks, into antiretroviral therapy, follow-up blood was collected. The repertoire came from unfractionated whole blood and reflected all unsorted peripheral T cells. The starting material was blood, obtained during antiretroviral therapy. The receptors stem from an adult with HIV infection.

This clonotype is medium-sized by share. The rearrangement links TRBV6-2 or TRBV6-3 to TRBJ2-1; no reliable D call. The CDR3 loop spans 14 amino acids. V was clipped by 0 bases and J by 7 bases, with 10 bases between them. Germline V gene sequence: CDR1 MNHEY, CDR2 SVGEGT. As DNA, the CDR3 is TGTGCCAGCAGTTACTCGACCGTTGGGAATGAGCAGTTCTTC. Translation gives CASSYSTVGNEQFF.

By proportion, this clonotype is medium-sized. This rearrangement joins TRBV3-1 to TRBJ1-1; no clear D gene. The CDR3 totals 16 residues. Looked up from germline, CDR1 is LGHDT and CDR2 is YNNKEL (reference sequence). Trimming took off 0 bases at V and 0 bases at J, with 11 bases between the two ends. The CDR3 spells CASSQDYGALNTEAFF. The CDR3, as DNA: TGTGCCAGCAGCCAAGATTATGGAGCCCTGAACACTGAAGCTTTCTTT.

This clonotype was observed many times. The gene calls are TRBV9 and TRBJ2-1; 12 bases match TRBD2. This CDR3 is 20 amino acids long. After removal of 0 bases from V and 1 base from J, the junction contained 11 bases not matched to a gene. CDR1 and CDR2 from the germline V gene are SGDLS and YYNGEE. CDR3 residues: CASSVAQGLAGGTSYNEQFF. In DNA, the CDR3 is TGTGCCAGCAGCGTAGCTCAGGGACTAGCGGGTGGAACTTCCTACAATGAGCAGTTCTTC.

This clonotype is medium-sized by share. This chain uses TRBV6-2 or TRBV6-3 with TRBJ2-7, with TRBD2 matching 7 bases. Trimming cost V 6 bases and J 3 bases; bases outside gene matches: 5. The CDR3 length is 13 residues. Germline loops: CDR1 MNHEY, CDR2 SVGEGT. In nucleotides, the CDR3 is TGTGCCAGCAGGAGAGCGGGAATCTACGAGCAGTACTTC. Amino acids: CASRRAGIYEQYF.

A few counts support this clonotype. J is TRBJ2-3 and V is TRBV5-6; 9 nucleotides align to TRBD2. Germline loops: CDR1 SGHDT, CDR2 YYEEEE. CDR3 length: 20 amino acids. V lost 0 bases, J lost 5 bases, and 19 bases stayed unmatched. CDR3 DNA: TGTGCCAGCAGCTTGGCGCGGGGGGGTAGGAAGCGGGAGGAACGAGATACGCAGTATTTT. Its protein product is CASSLARGGRKREERDTQYF.

By its share, this clonotype is medium-sized. The chain recombines TRBV30 with TRBJ2-7; tentatively, D is TRBD1 (5 bases). Germline V lookup: CDR1 GTSNPN, CDR2 SVGIG (reference sequence). The CDR3 spans 13 residues. V was shortened by 2 bases and J by 0 bases, with 8 bases between the two germline ends. CDR3 in DNA: TGTGCCTGGAGTCCGCAGGGCTCCTACGAGCAGTACTTC. This sequence encodes CAWSPQGSYEQYF. Together with reference TRBV30 and TRBJ2-7, the CDR3 gives the full variable domain: SQTIHQWPATLVQPVGSPLSLECTVEGTSNPNLYWYRQAAGRGLQLLFYSVGIGQISSEVPQNLSASRPQDRQFILSSKKLLLSDSGFYLCAWSPQGSYEQYFGPGTRLTVT.

This clonotype is medium-sized by share. V and J are TRBV5-1 and TRBJ2-5, with D possibly being TRBD1 (5 bases). V dropped 0 bases and J dropped 2 bases, with 11 bases sitting between them. The germline V gene has CDR1 SGHRS and CDR2 YFSETQ. The CDR3 contains 15 residues. CDR3 DNA sequence: TGCGCCAGCAGCTTGGCCATGGGGCCGCAAGAGACCCAGTACTTC. Protein sequence: CASSLAMGPQETQYF.

Only a few counts were recorded for this clonotype. The chain joins TRBV12-3 or TRBV12-4 to TRBJ2-2; no definite D call. Trimming cost V 3 bases and J 3 bases, with 11 bases left between them. The CDR3 runs to 15 residues. CDR3 coding DNA: TGTGCCAGCAGTTTGCCGACTCTTTACACCGGGGAGCTGTTTTTT. It specifies CASSLPTLYTGELFF.

This clonotype was seen more than once but under ten times. The chain is built from TRBV19 and TRBJ2-1; D is perhaps TRBD2 (5 bases). The CDR3 sequence is 15 residues long. V was shortened by 2 bases and J by 4 bases, with 12 bases between the two germline ends. Germline loops: CDR1 LNHDA, CDR2 SQIVND (reference sequence). DNA for the CDR3: TGTGCCAGTAGTATACGACTATGGGGATACAATGAGCAGTTCTTC. Amino acids: CASSIRLWGYNEQFF.

The gene calls are TRBV5-1 and TRBJ2-6; no definite D call. This CDR3 contains 13 residues. V was clipped by 1 base and J by 4 bases, with 3 bases between them. In germline, CDR1 is SGHRS, CDR2 YFSETQ. The CDR3: CASSLTGANVLTF. In DNA form, the CDR3 reads TGCGCCAGCAGCTTGACCGGGGCCAACGTCCTGACTTTC. The variable domain in full, with the rest retrieved from reference TRBV5-1 and TRBJ2-6, is KAGVTQTPRYLIKTRGQQVTLSCSPISGHRSVSWYQQTPGQGLQFLFEYFSETQRNKGNFPGRFSGRQFSNSRSEMNVSTLELGDSALYLCASSLTGANVLTFGAGSRLTVL.

This clonotype was counted ten times or more. The CDR3 here is CSVPGGLNTEAFF. CDR3 coding DNA: TGCAGCGTCCCCGGGGGTTTGAACACTGAAGCTTTCTTT. The genes are TRBV29-1 and TRBJ1-1; tentatively, D is TRBD1 (5 bases). The CDR3 spans 13 residues. Germline V gene sequence: CDR1 SQVTM, CDR2 ANQGSEA. V was pared by 6 bases and J by 0 bases, with 11 bases between.

This clonotype was detected once. Just one base apart from a much larger clone, this may be a read error. The chain combines TRBV7-9 with TRBJ1-5, with 7 positions matching TRBD1. Germline-derived CDR1 and CDR2 are SEHNR and FQNEAQ (reference sequence). The CDR3 runs to 14 residues. The CDR3 sequence is CVSSLDPGGSPQHF. The CDR3 region has the DNA TGTGTCAGCAGCTTAGATCCAGGGGGATCCCCCCAGCATTTT.

This clonotype showed up many times. This sequence joins TRBV7-3 and TRBJ2-4; no firm D call. This CDR3 has 15 amino acids. Trimming took off 0 bases at V and 1 base at J, with 7 bases between the two ends. From germline, CDR1 is SGHTA and CDR2 FQGTGA. The DNA for the CDR3 is TGTGCCAGCAGCTTAACGGGTGGTGCCAAAAACATTCAGTACTTC. Protein: CASSLTGGAKNIQYF.

The chain is built from TRBV21-1 and TRBJ2-7. TRBV21-1 corresponds to a pseudogene. The CDR3 is made up of 12 amino acids. CDR3 loop: CASSLRRSEQYF. CDR3 sequence (DNA): TGTGCCAGCAGCTTGAGGAGATCCGAGCAGTACTTC.

This clonotype was seen repeatedly, ten times or more. The V gene is TRBV6-1, the J gene TRBJ1-2, with 8 nucleotides matching TRBD1. Germline CDR1 reads MNHNS; CDR2 reads SASEGT. The V gene end was trimmed by 4 bases and the J gene end by 4 bases; junction bases not matched to a gene: 8. CDR3 length: 15 amino acids. The CDR3 reads CASSASGQGIYGYTF. CDR3 nucleotide sequence: TGTGCCAGCAGTGCGAGTGGACAGGGAATCTATGGCTACACCTTC.

This clonotype was seen more than once but under ten times. The chain has TRBV4-2 and TRBJ2-7; no firm D call. The CDR3 is 15 amino acids. V was cut by 1 base and J by 0 bases, with 10 bases left in between. The V gene's germline CDR1 is LGHNA and CDR2 YNFKEQ. The CDR3 reads CASSQVDGSSYEQYF. Written as DNA, the CDR3 is TGTGCCAGCAGCCAAGTGGACGGCAGCTCCTACGAGCAGTACTTC.

Relative to its sample, this clonotype is medium-sized. The V call is TRBV6-6, the J call TRBJ1-1; TRBD1 is a possible D gene (5 bases). Germline values: CDR1 MNHNY, CDR2 SVGAGI (reference sequence). The CDR3 runs 13 residues. Trimming left V 4 bases short and J 8 bases short, with 14 bases between. The DNA of the CDR3 is TGTGCCAGCAGTTTCACAGGAGTGGGGGAAGCTTTCTTT. Encoded protein: CASSFTGVGEAFF.

This clonotype was detected only a few times. The chain is built from TRBV12-3 or TRBV12-4 and TRBJ1-2; D is unresolved. The V end was cut by 1 base, the J end by 1 base, with 7 bases between. The CDR3 runs 14 residues. CDR3 in DNA: TGTGCCAGCAGTTTAGTGGCGCTTAACTATGGCTACACCTTC. Encoded protein: CASSLVALNYGYTF.

At least ten counts were recorded for this clonotype. The J gene is TRBJ1-1, the V gene TRBV29-1; unclear D gene. The CDR3 has 13 amino acids. Trimming left V 6 bases short and J 0 bases short, with 11 bases between. The germline CDR1 and CDR2 sequences are SQVTM and ANQGSEA. The CDR3 DNA sequence: TGCAGCGTCCGACGGAAAATGAACACTGAAGCTTTCTTT. Its protein is CSVRRKMNTEAFF. Using reference TRBV29-1 and TRBJ1-1 for the parts outside the CDR3, the full variable domain is SAVISQKPSRDICQRGTSLTIQCQVDSQVTMMFWYRQQPGQSLTLIATANQGSEATYESGFVIDKFPISRPNLTFSTLTVSNMSPEDSSIYLCSVRRKMNTEAFFGQGTRLTVV.

The sample holds many counts of this clonotype. The chain employs TRBV20-1 and TRBJ1-1; 7 positions agree with TRBD1. Germline V CDR1 and CDR2: DFQATT, SNEGSKA (reference sequence). The CDR3 contains 14 residues. V gave up 0 bases and J gave up 8 bases; unmatched junction bases: 9. Here the CDR3 reads CSARDISPDREAFF. CDR3 bases: TGCAGTGCTAGAGATATATCGCCGGACAGGGAAGCTTTCTTT.

This clonotype is deemed medium-sized (0.01 to 0.1%). The chain links TRBV4-1 to TRBJ2-3, with D possibly matching TRBD1 (6 bases). The germline V gene encodes CDR1 MGHRA and CDR2 YSYEKL. V lost 0 bases to trimming and J lost 5 bases, with 15 bases between them. The CDR3 loop spans 16 amino acids. CDR3 residues: CASSQDGWGPKDTQYF. Here the CDR3 DNA reads TGCGCCAGCAGCCAAGACGGTTGGGGGCCGAAAGATACGCAGTATTTT.

This clonotype is categorized as medium-sized (0.01 to 0.1%). The gene calls are TRBV12-3 or TRBV12-4 and TRBJ2-1; D assignment may be TRBD1 or TRBD2 (6 bases each). This CDR3 comprises 15 residues. V lost 6 bases and J 3 bases, leaving 15 bases between the germline ends. This CDR3 reads CASSAGGPFYNEQFF. CDR3 DNA sequence: TGTGCCAGCAGCGCCGGGGGCCCATTCTACAATGAGCAGTTCTTC.

This clonotype was seen repeatedly, ten times or more. The V call is TRBV7-6, the J call TRBJ1-4; a possible D gene is TRBD1 (5 bases). V shed 5 bases and J shed 0 bases, with 10 bases lying between them. From germline, CDR1 is SGHVS and CDR2 FNYEAQ. This CDR3 contains 15 residues. The CDR3 region has the DNA TGTGCCAGCAGCGGGGCATTTGCAACTAATGAAAAACTGTTTTTT. It is translated as CASSGAFATNEKLFF.

This clonotype was counted at least ten times. V is TRBV7-8 and J is TRBJ1-6; weak D call: TRBD1 (5 bases). Germline values: CDR1 SGHVS, CDR2 FQNEAQ. V was trimmed by 3 bases and J by 0 bases, leaving 12 bases between them. The CDR3 runs 17 residues. The CDR3 reads CASSFGAGRSYNSPLHF. The CDR3 coding sequence is TGTGCCAGCAGCTTTGGGGCCGGTCGCTCCTATAATTCACCCCTCCACTTT.

This clonotype has at least ten counts. The chain is built from TRBV20-1 and TRBJ2-1; D is ambiguous. CDR1 and CDR2 from the germline V gene are DFQATT and SNEGSKA (reference sequence). The CDR3 is made up of 17 amino acids. As DNA, the CDR3 is TGCAGCGTCTCGGGTACCCAGAAGTCTAAGGTTTACAATGAGCAGTTCTTC. Translation: CSVSGTQKSKVYNEQFF.

In this sample, this clonotype turned up many times. The V gene is TRBV28, the J gene TRBJ2-7, with TRBD1 matching over 7 bases. Germline trimming cut 10 bases from V and 6 bases from J; bases unmatched to any gene: 15. The CDR3 sequence is 14 residues long. Germline CDR1 and CDR2: MDHEN and SYDVKM. CDR3 in DNA: TGTGCCATCAAACCCGGGCGAGCAGGGGGCGAGCAGTACTTC. It specifies CAIKPGRAGGEQYF.